A selection of T cell receptor beta chains follows, all from one sample in a study of T cells after yellow fever vaccination. TCRdb reprocessed the 5' RACE reads with MiXCR, giving one entry per CDR3 protein. The data contain roughly 320,000 distinct CDR3 sequences, about 10% of them singletons. Sequenced here: CD4+ T cells sorted from PBMCs, sampled 45 days after the yellow fever booster vaccination. The receptor source for this set is a man between 18 and 35 years old who received the YFV17D yellow fever vaccine. Each CDR3 is given with its conserved first and last residue. The D gene is left open where the match is weak. Rows give clone size only sometimes, using once, few, many, or a class for an expanded clone.

abundance	d_gene	j_gene	v_gene	CDR3aa	CDR3nt
many	.	TRBJ2-5	TRBV6-5	CASSRQLQETQYF	TGTGCCAGCAGTAGACAGTTACAAGAGACCCAGTACTTC
few	.	TRBJ2-5	TRBV29-1	CSVVGQERSTQYF	TGCAGCGTTGTGGGGCAAGAAAGGAGCACCCAGTACTTC
.	.	TRBJ1-1	TRBV7-9	CASSLFLNTEAFF	TGTGCCAGCAGCCTCTTTTTGAACACTGAAGCTTTCTTT
few	.	TRBJ1-5	TRBV5-5	CASSFNPPDSDSNQPQHF	TGTGCCAGCAGCTTTAACCCTCCTGACAGTGATAGCAATCAGCCCCAGCATTTT
.	.	TRBJ2-5	TRBV11-2	CASSWRNQETQYF	TGTGCCAGCAGCTGGAGGAATCAAGAGACCCAGTACTTC
few	.	TRBJ1-4	TRBV9	CASSVTQGPEKLFF	TGTGCCAGCAGCGTAACCCAGGGTCCCGAAAAACTGTTTTTT
many	.	TRBJ2-3	TRBV3-1	CASSRNTDTQYF	TGTGCCAGCAGCCGAAACACAGATACGCAGTATTTT
few	TRBD1	TRBJ2-3	TRBV7-2	CASRPRGWDTQYF	TGTGCCAGCAGACCCAGGGGGTGGGATACGCAGTATTTT
many	.	TRBJ1-2	TRBV20-1	CSVTGLSGYTF	TGCAGTGTAACAGGGCTGTCGGGCTACACCTTC
.	.	TRBJ1-2	TRBV6-5	CASSYPNRDGYTF	TGTGCCAGCAGTTACCCTAACAGGGATGGCTACACCTTC
few	TRBD2	TRBJ2-7	TRBV20-1	CSARGSGGEQYF	TGCAGTGCCCGAGGGAGCGGGGGCGAGCAGTACTTC
few	.	TRBJ1-1	TRBV18	CASSPRSGATEAFF	TGTGCCAGCTCACCACGATCGGGAGCCACTGAAGCTTTCTTT
many	.	TRBJ2-2	TRBV7-2	CASSLGLLNTGELFF	TGTGCCAGCAGCCTAGGACTCTTAAACACCGGGGAGCTGTTTTTT
.	.	TRBJ1-1	TRBV7-2	CASSLATGANTEAFF	TGTGCCAGCAGCTTAGCAACAGGAGCGAACACTGAAGCTTTCTTT
few	.	TRBJ1-4	TRBV7-2	CASSFRVGNEKLFF	TGTGCCAGCAGCTTTCGGGTGGGGAATGAAAAACTGTTTTTT
.	TRBD2	TRBJ2-7	TRBV10-2	CASSETGRGTEQYF	TGCGCCAGCAGTGAGACGGGGAGGGGAACCGAGCAGTACTTC
.	.	TRBJ2-5	TRBV3-1	CASGSSSGETQYF	TGTGCCAGCGGGTCTAGCTCGGGGGAGACCCAGTACTTC
.	TRBD1	TRBJ1-5	TRBV19	CASSMSGGKQPQHF	TGTGCCAGTAGTATGTCAGGGGGCAAGCAGCCCCAGCATTTT
few	TRBD1	TRBJ2-4	TRBV7-2	CASSYPTGGRIQYF	TGTGCCAGCAGCTATCCGACAGGGGGTCGCATTCAGTACTTC
few	.	TRBJ2-2	TRBV7-2	CASSRFGASNTGELFF	TGTGCCAGCAGCCGGTTCGGGGCATCGAACACCGGGGAGCTGTTTTTT
.	.	TRBJ1-4	TRBV2	CASSDPAVGNPEEKLFF	TGTGCCAGCAGTGACCCTGCAGTGGGCAATCCCGAAGAAAAACTGTTTTTT
many	.	TRBJ2-2	TRBV19	CASSLQDTGELFF	TGTGCCAGTAGCCTACAGGACACCGGGGAGCTGTTTTTT
many	.	TRBJ2-1	TRBV12-3/TRBV12-4	CASTLYNEQFF	TGTGCCAGCACCCTATACAATGAGCAGTTCTTC
.	TRBD2	TRBJ2-3	TRBV14	CASSRWTSGDDTQYF	TGTGCCAGCAGCCGTTGGACTAGCGGGGACGATACGCAGTATTTT
.	.	TRBJ2-5	TRBV6-5	CASSYSNTPSLYF	TGTGCCAGCAGTTACTCGAACACGCCCAGCCTGTACTTC
many	TRBD1	TRBJ1-5	TRBV6-5	CASSTGTGGRQPQHF	TGTGCCAGCAGTACGGGGACAGGGGGGAGGCAGCCCCAGCATTTT
.	.	TRBJ2-3	TRBV29-1	CSASFSTDTQYF	TGCAGCGCCTCTTTCAGCACAGATACGCAGTATTTT
.	.	TRBJ1-6	TRBV3-2	CASSPPPRLGPCRNSPLHF	TGTGCCAGCAGCCCCCCCCCTAGACTGGGACCTTGCCGAAATTCACCCCTCCACTTT
.	.	TRBJ2-1	TRBV4-3	CASSQVLHRGNEQFF	TGCGCCAGCAGCCAAGTGCTCCACCGCGGGAATGAGCAGTTCTTC
few	TRBD1	TRBJ2-5	TRBV5-6	CASSLFDRDRETQYF	TGTGCCAGCAGCCTATTCGACAGGGATAGAGAGACCCAGTACTTC
many	.	TRBJ2-3	TRBV30	CAWSGSDTQYF	TGTGCCTGGAGTGGGTCAGATACGCAGTATTTT
many	.	TRBJ1-2	TRBV7-9	CASSLEGPGYTF	TGTGCCAGCAGCTTAGAAGGCCCGGGCTACACCTTC
few	.	TRBJ2-5	TRBV11-2	CASSFRVGTQYF	TGTGCCAGCAGCTTCAGGGTGGGGACCCAGTACTTC
.	.	TRBJ1-2	TRBV20-1	CSARWQGSGGYTF	TGCAGTGCTAGGTGGCAGGGCAGTGGCGGCTACACCTTC